The subject of this entry is one T cell receptor (beta chain). Its antigen is unidentified. The data derive from a study of memory CD4+ T cells and cytomegalovirus serostatus. For the study at large: This sample comes from healthy Belgian adults, fewer than ten CMV seropositive, around 26 seronegative.

The sort gate was single viable CD3+CD4+CD8-CD45RO+ cells for memory CD4+ T cells. CMV serostatus came from serum IgG against pp150, pp28, p38, p52. The repertoire was sequenced with immunoSEQ multiplex PCR; TCRdb's copy has only in-frame clones and lacks some. Of 40,000 to 55,000 clones in the sample, about four fifths are singletons; the top ten hold 1.1% to 1.5%. The CDR3 runs 15 residues. V shed 0 bases and J shed 6 bases, with 12 bases lying between them. The germline CDR1 and CDR2 sequences are SGHTS and YDEGEE. The study's findings and limits: CD4+ memory repertoires contained about 40% of the 164 reported CMV TCRbeta sequences. Repertoires predicted CMV serostatus with median bootstrapped AUC of about 0.96.

Input material: memory CD4+ T cells from blood. The TCR was taken from an adult in good health and CMV-seropositive. The V call is TRBV5-8, the J call TRBJ1-4; D perhaps matches TRBD1 (6 bases). For the CDR3, the DNA is TGTGCCAGCAGCTTGGTAACAGGGTTTGATGAAAAACTGTTTTTT. Translated, it gives CASSLVTGFDEKLFF.